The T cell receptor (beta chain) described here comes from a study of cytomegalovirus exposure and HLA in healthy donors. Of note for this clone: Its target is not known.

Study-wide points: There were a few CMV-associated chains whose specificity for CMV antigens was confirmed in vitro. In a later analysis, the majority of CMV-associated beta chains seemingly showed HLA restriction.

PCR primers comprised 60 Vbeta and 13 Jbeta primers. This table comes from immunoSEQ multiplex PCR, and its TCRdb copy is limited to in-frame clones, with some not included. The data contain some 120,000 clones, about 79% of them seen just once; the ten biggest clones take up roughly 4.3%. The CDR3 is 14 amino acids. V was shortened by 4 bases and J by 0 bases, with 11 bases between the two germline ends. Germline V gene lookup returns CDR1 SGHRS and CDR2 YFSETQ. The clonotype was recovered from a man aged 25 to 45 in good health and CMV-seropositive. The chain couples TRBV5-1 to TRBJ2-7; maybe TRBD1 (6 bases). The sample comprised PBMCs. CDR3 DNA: TGCGCCAGCAGCCTCCGACAGGACTCCTACGAGCAGTACTTC. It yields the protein CASSLRQDSYEQYF.